This TCR beta chain was recovered during a study of T cell responses to AZD1222 COVID-19 vaccine. Study-wide results and caveats: Researchers took repertoire samples only after the peak T cell response had come.

Assay: immunoSEQ multiplex PCR; the TCRdb copy retains only in-frame clones and omits some. The sample yields about 130,000 clones, approximately 85% seen once. Unmatched junction bases numbered 5, after V lost 0 bases and J lost 3 bases. Germline V gene lookup returns CDR1 GTSNPN and CDR2 SVGIG (reference sequence). The CDR3 is 16 residues long. With respect to this clone: Antigen unknown.

Here the sequenced sample was peripheral blood, taken on day 0 of AZD1222 vaccination. The sequence was obtained from an adult in good health. This rearrangement joins TRBV30 to TRBJ1-5, with TRBD1 matching 10 bases. The CDR3 sequence is CAWSVGTGVSNQPQHF. Here the CDR3 DNA reads TGTGCCTGGAGTGTAGGGACAGGGGTTTCCAATCAGCCCCAGCATTTT.